The 12 T cell receptor beta chains in this list originate from one sample, sequenced in a study of blood T cell repertoires in COVID-19. Sequencing was performed with immunoSEQ multiplex PCR; in TCRdb, only in-frame clones are kept and a portion is missing. The table lists 150,000 or so clones, about four fifths of them singletons, with more than 8.5% in the top ten. Material for sequencing was PBMCs or T cells enriched from blood (not recorded which). These receptors all stem from a man in his fifties or sixties who had recovered from COVID-19.

V usage is TRBV4-2 and J usage is TRBJ2-3; D gene uncertain. The V and J ends lost 5 bases and 4 bases respectively, with 7 bases between them. The CDR3 length is 12 residues. Per germline, CDR1 LGHNA and CDR2 YNFKEQ. CDR3 sequence: CASSETADTQYF. CDR3 bases: TGTGCCAGCAGCGAAACGGCAGATACGCAGTATTTT.

The chain employs TRBV4-3 and TRBJ2-5, with 9 bases that match TRBD1. Germline V gene data show CDR1 as LGHNA and CDR2 as YSLEER. The CDR3 has 16 residues. With 3 bases clipped from V and 0 bases from J, the junction kept 5 bases outside the gene matches. The CDR3 region is CASSHRQGVDQETQYF. Here the CDR3 DNA reads TGCGCCAGCAGCCACCGACAGGGGGTCGACCAAGAGACCCAGTACTTC.

This sequence joins TRBV27 and TRBJ1-2, with 7 bases lining up with TRBD1. Trimming took 1 base from V and 5 from J; bases not matched to a gene: 4. From germline, CDR1 is MNHEY and CDR2 SMNVEV (reference sequence). The CDR3 extends over 14 amino acids. Here the CDR3 reads CASSLLGGTYGYTF. The CDR3 DNA reads as TGTGCCAGCAGTTTATTAGGGGGCACTTATGGCTACACCTTC.

This rearrangement joins TRBV4-3 to TRBJ1-2; D might be TRBD1 (6 bases). Germline V lookup: CDR1 LGHNA, CDR2 YSLEER. There are 13 residues in the CDR3. The ends were cut back, 3 bases at V and 5 bases at J, with 10 bases in the middle. The DNA for the CDR3 is TGCGCCAGCAGCCACATACAGGGTTATGGCTACACCTTC. Translated: CASSHIQGYGYTF.

The chain joins TRBV19 to TRBJ1-1; unclear D gene. CDR1 LNHDA and CDR2 SQIVND come from the germline V gene (reference sequence). V gave up 6 bases and J gave up 4 bases, with 6 bases separating them. This CDR3 spans 11 amino acids. Here the CDR3 DNA reads TGTGCCAGTAGACAGCTCACTGAAGCTTTCTTT. This codes for CASRQLTEAFF.

This clone has a handful of counts. Here the CDR3 DNA reads TGCGCCAGCAGCACGGGGACTAGCGGGGGCTACGAGCAGTACTTC. Its protein is CASSTGTSGGYEQYF. The rearrangement uses TRBV5-1 and TRBJ2-7, with TRBD2 identical over 14 bases. The trim removed 4 bases at V and 3 bases at J, leaving 3 bases unmatched. CDR1 and CDR2 from the germline V gene are SGHRS and YFSETQ. This CDR3 comprises 15 residues.

This chain uses TRBV19 with TRBJ2-5, with a weak D call TRBD1 (7 bases). Germline V lookup: CDR1 LNHDA, CDR2 SQIVND (reference sequence). This CDR3 is 14 amino acids long. V lost 5 bases, J lost 5 bases, and 15 bases lay in between. CDR3 sequence reads: CASSPPPGGETQYF. Written as DNA, the CDR3 is TGTGCCAGTAGTCCTCCCCCAGGGGGGGAGACCCAGTACTTC. Looking up the rest from reference TRBV19 and TRBJ2-5 gives the full variable domain: DGGITQSPKYLFRKEGQNVTLSCEQNLNHDAMYWYRQDPGQGLRLIYYSQIVNDFQKGDIAEGYSVSREKKESFPLTVTSAQKNPTAFYLCASSPPPGGETQYFGPGTRLLVL.

The genes are TRBV7-9 and TRBJ1-5; D might be TRBD1 (6 bases). CDR3 size: 13 residues. Germline-derived CDR1 and CDR2 are SEHNR and FQNEAQ (reference sequence). V shed 5 bases and J shed 5 bases, with 10 bases lying between them. The CDR3 loop is CASSIQGDQPQHF. CDR3 sequence (DNA): TGTGCCAGCAGCATACAGGGAGATCAGCCCCAGCATTTT.

The J gene is TRBJ1-2, the V gene TRBV5-1, with TRBD1 identical over 7 bases. Germline CDR1 is SGHRS and CDR2 is YFSETQ. The V and J ends lost 0 bases and 4 bases, in that order; junction bases with no gene match: 3. The CDR3 runs to 14 residues. The CDR3 spells CASSLGQGIYGYTF. DNA of the CDR3: TGCGCCAGCAGCTTGGGACAGGGTATCTATGGCTACACCTTC.

The chain joins TRBV24-1 to TRBJ2-1; D gene unclear. The CDR3 is 14 amino acids. V was pared by 5 bases and J by 0 bases, with 7 bases between. The V gene's germline CDR1 is KGHDR and CDR2 SFDVKD. CDR3 sequence (DNA): TGTGCCACCAGTGCCGAGAGCTCCTACAATGAGCAGTTCTTC. This codes for CATSAESSYNEQFF.

The chain joins TRBV5-5 to TRBJ1-4; D perhaps matches TRBD1 (6 bases). The V end lost 0 bases, the J end lost 4 bases, and 7 bases lay between the germline ends. CDR1 is SGHKS and CDR2 is YYEKEE in the germline V gene (reference sequence). The CDR3 spans 14 residues. CDR3 sequence: CASSLGRGNEKLFF. In DNA form, the CDR3 reads TGTGCCAGCAGCTTGGGCAGGGGTAATGAAAAACTGTTTTTT.

This chain uses TRBV9 with TRBJ2-3; the match to TRBD2 covers 8 bases. The trim removed 3 bases at V and 12 bases at J, leaving 3 bases unmatched. CDR1 is SGDLS, CDR2 YYNGEE, per germline. This CDR3 is built from 11 residues. DNA for the CDR3: TGTGCCAGCAGCGCGGGGGGGCATCAGTATTTT. This codes for CASSAGGHQYF.